This entry is about one T cell receptor (beta chain). The antigen is unknown. There are 15 residues in the CDR3. Losses at the gene ends were 0 bases for V and 4 bases for J; bases not matched to a gene: 2. The V gene's germline CDR1 is SGHTA and CDR2 FQGTGA. TCRdb's copy holds only in-frame clones and misses some; the assay was immunoSEQ multiplex PCR. The table records about 120,000 clones, 90% of them present only once. This sample is part of a study of graft-versus-host responses after intestinal transplantation. About the research overall: Those transplanted obtained multivisceral, liver-intestinal, or isolated intestinal grafts.

The TCR sequence derives from a human donor who received an intestinal transplant. Material: unstimulated CD4+ T cells sorted from spleen or lymph node cells, obtained before intestinal transplant. This chain links TRBV7-3 with TRBJ2-1; TRBD2 agrees at 8 bases. The CDR3: CASSLTSGTYNEQFF. The CDR3 DNA reads as TGTGCCAGCAGCTTAACTAGCGGGACTTACAATGAGCAGTTCTTC.